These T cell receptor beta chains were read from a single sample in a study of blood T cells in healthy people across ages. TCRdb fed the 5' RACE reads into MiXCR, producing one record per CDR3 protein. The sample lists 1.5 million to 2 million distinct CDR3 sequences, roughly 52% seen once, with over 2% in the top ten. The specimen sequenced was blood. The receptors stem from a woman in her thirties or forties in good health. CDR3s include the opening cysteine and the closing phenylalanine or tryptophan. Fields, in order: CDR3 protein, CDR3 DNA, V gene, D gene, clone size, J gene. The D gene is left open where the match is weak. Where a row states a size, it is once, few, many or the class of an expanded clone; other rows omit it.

CDR3aa: CSARASGAQMWEQYF
CDR3nt: TGCAGTGCTAGAGCCTCAGGGGCCCAAATGTGGGAGCAGTACTTC
v_gene: TRBV20-1
d_gene: NA
abundance: NA
j_gene: TRBJ2-7

CDR3aa: CSAREGLAYTDTQYF
CDR3nt: TGCAGTGCTAGAGAGGGGTTAGCGTATACAGATACGCAGTATTTT
v_gene: TRBV20-1
d_gene: NA
abundance: few
j_gene: TRBJ2-3

CDR3aa: CSVDTAGQYNEQYF
CDR3nt: TGCAGCGTTGATACAGCGGGGCAGTACAATGAGCAGTACTTC
v_gene: TRBV29-1
d_gene: TRBD2
abundance: NA
j_gene: TRBJ2-7

CDR3aa: CASSPRQNSPLHF
CDR3nt: TGTGCCAGCAGCCCGCGACAGAATTCACCCCTCCACTTT
v_gene: TRBV7-2
d_gene: NA
abundance: few
j_gene: TRBJ1-6

CDR3aa: CASSSNRVGQYF
CDR3nt: TGTGCCAGCAGTTCCAACCGTGTCGGGCAGTACTTC
v_gene: TRBV6-2/TRBV6-3
d_gene: NA
abundance: once
j_gene: TRBJ2-7

CDR3aa: CATSDSQETQYF
CDR3nt: TGTGCCACCAGTGATTCCCAAGAGACCCAGTACTTC
v_gene: TRBV24-1
d_gene: NA
abundance: few
j_gene: TRBJ2-5

CDR3aa: CASSRWGEKLFF
CDR3nt: TGTGCCAGCAGCCGGTGGGGGGAAAAACTGTTTTTT
v_gene: TRBV11-2
d_gene: NA
abundance: NA
j_gene: TRBJ1-4

CDR3aa: CASSQDSGDDEQYF
CDR3nt: TGCGCCAGCAGCCAAGATAGTGGGGACGACGAGCAGTACTTC
v_gene: TRBV4-1
d_gene: NA
abundance: few
j_gene: TRBJ2-7

CDR3aa: CASSPRGRESNQPQHF
CDR3nt: TGTGCCAGCAGCCCAAGGGGCCGGGAGAGCAATCAGCCCCAGCATTTT
v_gene: TRBV3-1
d_gene: NA
abundance: NA
j_gene: TRBJ1-5

CDR3aa: CASSLELQGPYNEQFF
CDR3nt: TGCGCCAGCAGCTTGGAACTACAAGGGCCCTACAATGAGCAGTTCTTC
v_gene: TRBV5-1
d_gene: NA
abundance: NA
j_gene: TRBJ2-1

CDR3aa: CASRRTGGNEAFF
CDR3nt: TGTGCCAGCAGGCGGACAGGGGGCAATGAAGCTTTCTTT
v_gene: TRBV12-3/TRBV12-4
d_gene: TRBD1
abundance: NA
j_gene: TRBJ1-1

CDR3aa: CASSLVGTVYF
CDR3nt: TGTGCCAGCAGCTTAGTAGGGACAGTGTACTTC
v_gene: TRBV11-2
d_gene: TRBD1
abundance: NA
j_gene: TRBJ2-7

CDR3aa: CASSSGTNQETQYF
CDR3nt: TGTGCCAGCAGTTCGGGGACTAACCAAGAGACCCAGTACTTC
v_gene: TRBV28
d_gene: TRBD2
abundance: few
j_gene: TRBJ2-5

CDR3aa: CAIRGRGDEYGYTF
CDR3nt: TGTGCCATCAGAGGACGGGGGGATGAATATGGCTACACCTTC
v_gene: TRBV10-3
d_gene: NA
abundance: NA
j_gene: TRBJ1-2

CDR3aa: CASSLDPGPKAGNEQYF
CDR3nt: TGTGCCAGCAGCCTCGACCCCGGGCCGAAGGCGGGCAATGAGCAGTACTTC
v_gene: TRBV4-2
d_gene: NA
abundance: NA
j_gene: TRBJ2-5

CDR3aa: CASSFGMGETQYF
CDR3nt: TGTGCCAGCAGCTTTGGGATGGGAGAGACCCAGTACTTC
v_gene: TRBV7-2
d_gene: NA
abundance: few
j_gene: TRBJ2-5

CDR3aa: CASSQRGTSGAAYNEQFF
CDR3nt: TGCGCCAGCAGCCAGAGGGGGACTAGCGGGGCCGCCTACAATGAGCAGTTCTTC
v_gene: TRBV4-3
d_gene: TRBD2
abundance: NA
j_gene: TRBJ2-1

CDR3aa: CSARRGNEQYF
CDR3nt: TGCAGTGCTAGACGAGGAAATGAGCAGTACTTC
v_gene: TRBV20-1
d_gene: NA
abundance: NA
j_gene: TRBJ2-7

CDR3aa: CASSVGPSSTDTQYF
CDR3nt: TGTGCCAGCAGCGTAGGACCATCTAGCACAGATACGCAGTATTTT
v_gene: TRBV9
d_gene: NA
abundance: NA
j_gene: TRBJ2-3

CDR3aa: CASIRSAVTDTQYF
CDR3nt: TGTGCCAGCATCCGCTCAGCGGTCACAGATACGCAGTATTTT
v_gene: TRBV6-2/TRBV6-3
d_gene: NA
abundance: once
j_gene: TRBJ2-3

CDR3aa: CASRPQRAVYEQYF
CDR3nt: TGTGCCAGCAGACCACAGAGGGCTGTCTACGAGCAGTACTTC
v_gene: TRBV6-5
d_gene: NA
abundance: few
j_gene: TRBJ2-7

CDR3aa: CASSLTGTGGLNGYTF
CDR3nt: TGTGCCAGCAGCTTAACCGGGACAGGGGGACTCAATGGCTACACCTTC
v_gene: TRBV7-3
d_gene: TRBD1
abundance: NA
j_gene: TRBJ1-2

CDR3aa: CASSTHKNEKLFF
CDR3nt: TGCGCCAGCAGCACCCACAAGAATGAAAAACTGTTTTTT
v_gene: TRBV5-1
d_gene: NA
abundance: once
j_gene: TRBJ1-4

CDR3aa: CATVRPEETQYF
CDR3nt: TGTGCCACGGTTAGACCGGAAGAGACCCAGTACTTC
v_gene: TRBV6-2/TRBV6-3
d_gene: NA
abundance: few
j_gene: TRBJ2-5

CDR3aa: CASRATGGLNTGELFF
CDR3nt: TGTGCCAGCCGTGCCACAGGGGGTCTTAACACCGGGGAGCTGTTTTTT
v_gene: TRBV12-3/TRBV12-4
d_gene: TRBD1
abundance: NA
j_gene: TRBJ2-2

CDR3aa: CANKWDRSSYEQYF
CDR3nt: TGTGCCAACAAGTGGGACAGGAGCTCCTACGAGCAGTACTTC
v_gene: TRBV6-2/TRBV6-3
d_gene: TRBD1
abundance: NA
j_gene: TRBJ2-7

CDR3aa: CASSVVPGGGNTEAFF
CDR3nt: TGTGCCAGCAGCGTAGTGCCTGGGGGCGGGAACACTGAAGCTTTCTTT
v_gene: TRBV9
d_gene: NA
abundance: NA
j_gene: TRBJ1-1

CDR3aa: CASSKGQYSTDTQYF
CDR3nt: TGTGCCAGCAGTAAAGGACAGTACAGCACAGATACGCAGTATTTT
v_gene: TRBV2
d_gene: NA
abundance: NA
j_gene: TRBJ2-3

CDR3aa: CASSLGDRRGFGSYEQYF
CDR3nt: TGCGCCAGCAGCTTGGGGGACCGAAGGGGATTTGGCTCCTACGAGCAGTACTTC
v_gene: TRBV5-1
d_gene: NA
abundance: NA
j_gene: TRBJ2-7

CDR3aa: CASRVDSYGYTF
CDR3nt: TGTGCCAGCAGGGTTGACTCCTATGGCTACACCTTC
v_gene: TRBV5-6
d_gene: NA
abundance: NA
j_gene: TRBJ1-2

CDR3aa: CSVPSGTVSYEQYF
CDR3nt: TGCAGTGTCCCGTCCGGGACAGTCTCCTACGAGCAGTACTTC
v_gene: TRBV20-1
d_gene: TRBD1
abundance: NA
j_gene: TRBJ2-7

CDR3aa: CASSLGRDGNIQYF
CDR3nt: TGTGCCAGCAGCTTAGGGCGAGATGGAAACATTCAGTACTTC
v_gene: TRBV11-1
d_gene: NA
abundance: few
j_gene: TRBJ2-4

CDR3aa: CASSSPPGTRSPLHF
CDR3nt: TGTGCCAGCAGTTCCCCTCCCGGCACACGATCACCCCTCCACTTT
v_gene: TRBV28
d_gene: NA
abundance: NA
j_gene: TRBJ1-6

CDR3aa: CSARGASGGAYNEQFF
CDR3nt: TGCAGTGCTAGAGGGGCTAGCGGGGGGGCCTACAATGAGCAGTTCTTC
v_gene: TRBV20-1
d_gene: TRBD2
abundance: few
j_gene: TRBJ2-1

CDR3aa: CASSELGGQRGLNEQFF
CDR3nt: TGTGCCAGCAGTGAATTGGGGGGTCAGCGGGGGCTCAATGAGCAGTTCTTC
v_gene: TRBV25-1
d_gene: TRBD2
abundance: once
j_gene: TRBJ2-1

CDR3aa: CASDSGGRIEAQYF
CDR3nt: TGTGCCAGCGATAGCGGGGGTCGTATAGAGGCCCAGTACTTC
v_gene: TRBV28
d_gene: TRBD2
abundance: NA
j_gene: TRBJ2-7

CDR3aa: CSVQTGGRTDTQYF
CDR3nt: TGCAGCGTCCAGACAGGGGGGAGGACAGATACGCAGTATTTT
v_gene: TRBV29-1
d_gene: TRBD1
abundance: NA
j_gene: TRBJ2-3